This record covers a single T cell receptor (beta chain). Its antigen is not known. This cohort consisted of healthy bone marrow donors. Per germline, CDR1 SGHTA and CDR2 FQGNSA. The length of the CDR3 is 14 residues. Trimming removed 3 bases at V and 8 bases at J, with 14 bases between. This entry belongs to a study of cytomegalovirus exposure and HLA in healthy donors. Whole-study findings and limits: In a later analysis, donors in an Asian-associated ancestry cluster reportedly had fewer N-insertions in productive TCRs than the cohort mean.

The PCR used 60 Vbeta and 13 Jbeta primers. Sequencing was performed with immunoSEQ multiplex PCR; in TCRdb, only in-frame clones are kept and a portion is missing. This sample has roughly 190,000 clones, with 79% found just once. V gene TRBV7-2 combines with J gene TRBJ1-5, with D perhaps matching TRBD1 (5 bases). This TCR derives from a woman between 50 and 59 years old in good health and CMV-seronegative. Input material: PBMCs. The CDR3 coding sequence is TGTGCCAGCAGCTTGGGGTCCGGGGGGAAGCCCCAGCATTTT. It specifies CASSLGSGGKPQHF.